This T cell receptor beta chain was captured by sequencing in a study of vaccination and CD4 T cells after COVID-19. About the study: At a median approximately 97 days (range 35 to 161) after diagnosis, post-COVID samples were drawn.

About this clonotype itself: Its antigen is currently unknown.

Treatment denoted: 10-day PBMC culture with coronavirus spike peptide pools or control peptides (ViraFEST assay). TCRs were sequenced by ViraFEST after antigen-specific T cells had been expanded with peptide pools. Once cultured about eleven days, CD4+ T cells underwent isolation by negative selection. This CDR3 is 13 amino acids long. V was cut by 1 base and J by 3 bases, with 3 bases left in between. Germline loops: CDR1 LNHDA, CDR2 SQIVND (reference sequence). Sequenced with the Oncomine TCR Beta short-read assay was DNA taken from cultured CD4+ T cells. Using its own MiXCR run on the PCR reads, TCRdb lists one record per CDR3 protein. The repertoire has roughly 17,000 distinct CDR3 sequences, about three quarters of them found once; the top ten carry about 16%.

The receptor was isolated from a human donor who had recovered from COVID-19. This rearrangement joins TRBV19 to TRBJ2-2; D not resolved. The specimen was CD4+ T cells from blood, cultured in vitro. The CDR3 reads CASSIGHTGELFF. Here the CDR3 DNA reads TGTGCCAGTAGTATAGGACACACCGGGGAGCTGTTTTTT.